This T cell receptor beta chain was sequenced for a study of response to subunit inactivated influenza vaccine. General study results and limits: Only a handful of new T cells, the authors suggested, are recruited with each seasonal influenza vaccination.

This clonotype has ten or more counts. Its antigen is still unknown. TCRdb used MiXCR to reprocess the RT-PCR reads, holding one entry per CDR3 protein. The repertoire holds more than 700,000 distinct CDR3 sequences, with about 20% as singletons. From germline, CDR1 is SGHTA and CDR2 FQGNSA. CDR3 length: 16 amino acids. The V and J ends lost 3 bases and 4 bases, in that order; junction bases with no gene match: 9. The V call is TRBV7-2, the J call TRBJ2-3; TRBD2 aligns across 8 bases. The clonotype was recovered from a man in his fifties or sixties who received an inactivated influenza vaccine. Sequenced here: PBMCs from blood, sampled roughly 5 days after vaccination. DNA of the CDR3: TGTGCCAGCAGCTTCGTCCACGGGAGGGCCCCAGATACGCAGTATTTT. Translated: CASSFVHGRAPDTQYF. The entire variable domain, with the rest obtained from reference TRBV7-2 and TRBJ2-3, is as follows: GAGVSQSPSNKVTEKGKDVELRCDPISGHTALYWYRQSLGQGLEFLIYFQGNSAPDKSGLPSDRFSAERTGGSVSTLTIQRTQQEDSAVYLCASSFVHGRAPDTQYFGPGTRLTVL.